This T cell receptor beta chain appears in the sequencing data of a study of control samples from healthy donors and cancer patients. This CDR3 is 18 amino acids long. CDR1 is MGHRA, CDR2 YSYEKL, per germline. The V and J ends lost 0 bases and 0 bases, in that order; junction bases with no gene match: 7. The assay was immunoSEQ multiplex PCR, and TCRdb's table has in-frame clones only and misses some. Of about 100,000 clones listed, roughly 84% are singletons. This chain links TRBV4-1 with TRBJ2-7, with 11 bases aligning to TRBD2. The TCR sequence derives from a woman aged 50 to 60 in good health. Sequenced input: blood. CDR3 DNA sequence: TGCGCCAGCAGCCAAGACTTTTTCGGACTAGCGGGCTCCTACGAGCAGTACGTC. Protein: CASSQDFFGLAGSYEQYV.